This T cell receptor beta chain was recorded in a study of T cell changes during pregnancy in multiple sclerosis. Profiled with immunoSEQ multiplex PCR; TCRdb holds only in-frame clones, not every one. The sample contains under 40,000 clones, about 87% of which appear only once. This CDR3 spans 14 amino acids. Germline CDR1 is MNHNS and CDR2 is SASEGT. Trimming took 2 bases from V and 5 from J, leaving 12 bases between them. The V gene is TRBV6-1, the J gene TRBJ2-5, with a weak D call TRBD1 (6 bases). The sample was CD4+ T cells from peripheral blood mononuclear cells, taken before pregnancy. This clonotype originated in a female donor with multiple sclerosis, enrolled in a pregnancy study. CDR3 sequence (DNA): TGTGCCAGCAGTGAAAGTCCCAGGGGTGAGACCCAGTACTTC. This encodes CASSESPRGETQYF.